The 28 T cell receptor beta chains given below trace back to one sample, sequenced in a study of blood T cell repertoires in COVID-19 (dated by TCRdb to 2018 to 2021). Library creation used the immunoSEQ multiplex PCR assay. This is the immuneACCESS table as TCRdb keeps it, with only in-frame sequences that have V and J called. A part of the clones is gone; compared with another copy, unresolved V genes explain less than half, and the rest is unexplained. This sample holds 63,000 or so clones; 86% were observed only once. Roughly 3.6% of the sample is held by the ten biggest clonotypes. The sequencing input was peripheral blood. Every receptor here comes from a man between 65 and 79 years old with active COVID-19.

This clone was counted a few times. The genes are TRBV7-2 and TRBJ1-6; 7 bases fit TRBD1. This CDR3 has 18 residues. The V gene's germline CDR1 is SGHTA and CDR2 FQGNSA. Unmatched junction bases numbered 19, after V lost 7 bases and J lost 7 bases. The CDR3 coding sequence is TGTGCCAGCACCCGTCGACAGGTTCAGGGGGGATTGAATTCACCCCTCCACTTT. It specifies CASTRRQVQGGLNSPLHF. Combining the CDR3 with reference TRBV7-2 and TRBJ1-6 gives the whole variable domain GAGVSQSPSNKVTEKGKDVELRCDPISGHTALYWYRQSLGQGLEFLIYFQGNSAPDKSGLPSDRFSAERTGGSVSTLTIQRTQQEDSAVYLCASTRRQVQGGLNSPLHFGNGTRLTVT.

This chain links TRBV11-1 with TRBJ1-1; D is unclear. With 3 bases removed from V and 2 bases from J, the gap between germline ends came to 13 bases. Germline values: CDR1 SGHAT, CDR2 FQDESV (reference sequence). CDR3 length equals 15 residues. The CDR3 DNA reads as TGTGCCAGCAGCTTGGCCCGACTAGGTAACACTGAAGCTTTCTTT. Translation gives CASSLARLGNTEAFF. Looking up the rest from reference TRBV11-1 and TRBJ1-1 gives the full variable domain: EAEVAQSPRYKITEKSQAVAFWCDPISGHATLYWYRQILGQGPELLVQFQDESVVDDSQLPKDRFSAERLKGVDSTLKIQPAELGDSAMYLCASSLARLGNTEAFFGQGTRLTVV.

This chain connects TRBV5-4 to TRBJ2-7; 8 bases are a match to TRBD1. The CDR3 is made up of 14 amino acids. V lost 0 bases, J lost 6 bases, and 5 bases stayed unmatched. Germline loops: CDR1 SGHNT, CDR2 YYREEE (reference sequence). CDR3 nucleotides: TGTGCCAGCAGCTTGGTTCAGGGGGCTGGCGAGCAGTACTTC. The encoded protein is CASSLVQGAGEQYF.

This clone was seen only once. CDR3 amino acids: CASSTLSGAPGELFF. Written as DNA, the CDR3 is TGTGCCAGTAGTACCCTCAGTGGGGCCCCGGGGGAACTGTTTTTT. The V gene is TRBV19, the J gene TRBJ1-4; TRBD1 might be the D (5 bases). The germline V gene has CDR1 LNHDA and CDR2 SQIVND (reference sequence). CDR3 length: 15 residues. Trimming cost V 4 bases and J 12 bases, with 21 bases left between them.

The chain is built from TRBV6-6 and TRBJ2-7; 10 positions agree with TRBD1. Germline loops: CDR1 MNHNY, CDR2 SVGAGI (reference sequence). J lost 3 bases, V lost 10 bases, and 12 bases had no gene match. The length of the CDR3 is 15 residues. CDR3: CATPTTGQGSYEQYF. The DNA for the CDR3 is TGTGCCACCCCTACTACGGGACAGGGGAGCTACGAGCAGTACTTC.

V is TRBV4-2 and J is TRBJ2-2; the match to TRBD2 covers 8 bases. The germline V gene encodes CDR1 LGHNA and CDR2 YNFKEQ. The V and J ends lost 4 bases and 6 bases, in that order; junction bases with no gene match: 4. The CDR3 covers 14 residues. The CDR3, as DNA: TGTGCCAGCAGCCGGACTAGCTGGGCCGGGGAGCTGTTTTTT. This translates into CASSRTSWAGELFF.

The chain uses TRBV7-3 and TRBJ1-1, with a tentative D call TRBD1 (5 bases). V was cut by 5 bases and J by 1 base, with 20 bases left in between. Germline CDR1 and CDR2: SGHTA and FQGTGA. The CDR3 has 17 amino acids. In DNA, the CDR3 is TGTGCCAGCAGCACCCACCCGATGACAGTCGCGAACACTGAAGCTTTCTTT. As protein: CASSTHPMTVANTEAFF.

The DNA for the CDR3 is TGTGCCACCAGTGTTGCTAGCGGGGCCCAGGATACGCAGTATTTT. Amino acids: CATSVASGAQDTQYF. This chain joins TRBV24-1 and TRBJ2-3; 9 bases agree with TRBD2. V lost 5 bases, J lost 6 bases, and 8 bases stayed unmatched. Germline V lookup: CDR1 KGHDR, CDR2 SFDVKD. The CDR3 sequence is 15 residues long.

The gene calls are TRBV6-5 and TRBJ2-7; 11 bases line up with TRBD2. Germline V lookup: CDR1 MNHEY, CDR2 SVGAGI. This CDR3 has 15 residues. J was trimmed by 2 bases and V by 6 bases; bases with no gene match: 6. The CDR3: CASRARGLAAYEQYF. CDR3 DNA sequence: TGTGCCAGCAGAGCCCGGGGACTAGCGGCCTACGAGCAGTACTTC.

The chain uses TRBV19 and TRBJ1-1; the D gene is possibly TRBD1 (5 bases). CDR1 is LNHDA, CDR2 SQIVND, per germline (reference sequence). V lost 7 bases and J lost 4, with 19 bases in between. The length of the CDR3 is 15 residues. CDR3 in DNA: TGTGCCAGTACTAAATGGGGCGGGGGTGGCACTGAAGCTTTCTTT. Translation: CASTKWGGGGTEAFF.

This clone was recorded only once. V gene TRBV29-1 combines with J gene TRBJ2-2; D may be TRBD2 (6 bases). The V end was cut by 4 bases, the J end by 5 bases, with 14 bases between. Germline V gene sequence: CDR1 SQVTM, CDR2 ANQGSEA. The CDR3 covers 14 residues. This CDR3 is CSVVPGVATGELFF. The CDR3 DNA sequence: TGCAGCGTTGTTCCGGGAGTAGCGACCGGGGAGCTGTTTTTT.

This chain links TRBV27 with TRBJ2-5; 12 nucleotides align to TRBD2. Germline values: CDR1 MNHEY, CDR2 SMNVEV (reference sequence). With V trimmed by 0 bases and J by 4 bases, 6 bases remained unmatched. The CDR3 runs to 17 residues. CDR3 region: CASSLSPGLAGRETQYF. The CDR3 region has the DNA TGTGCCAGCAGTTTATCGCCGGGACTAGCGGGCCGAGAGACCCAGTACTTC.

V and J are TRBV27 and TRBJ1-2; 8 bases match TRBD1. The CDR3 consists of 15 residues. The V gene end was trimmed by 7 bases and the J gene end by 4 bases; junction bases not matched to a gene: 11. CDR1 and CDR2 (germline): MNHEY, SMNVEV (reference sequence). The DNA for the CDR3 is TGTGCCAGCACCCCCCGGACAGGGACCTTCTATGGCTACACCTTC. Translated: CASTPRTGTFYGYTF.

The chain joins TRBV18 to TRBJ2-7, with 9 bases that match TRBD1. There are 15 residues in the CDR3. Germline trimming cut 3 bases from V and 5 bases from J; bases unmatched to any gene: 8. The germline V gene has CDR1 KGHSH and CDR2 LQKENI. CDR3 in amino acids: CASSPGADRGDEQYF. CDR3 sequence (DNA): TGTGCCAGCTCACCCGGGGCCGACAGGGGGGACGAGCAGTACTTC.

This sequence joins TRBV11-3 and TRBJ2-1; possible D gene TRBD2, 6 bases. CDR3 size: 17 residues. Trimming took 1 base from V and 5 from J, leaving 18 bases between them. Germline V CDR1 and CDR2: SGHNT, YENEEA. CDR3 coding DNA: TGTGCCAGCAGCTTAGGCCCCATGGGGCGGGGACACAATGAGCAGTTCTTC. Encoded protein: CASSLGPMGRGHNEQFF.

This clone was seen only once. The rearrangement links TRBV15 to TRBJ2-5; D might be TRBD2 (6 bases). Per the germline V gene, CDR1 is LNHNV and CDR2 is YYDKDF (reference sequence). The germline V and J ends were trimmed by 5 bases and 2 bases, with 15 bases remaining between them. CDR3 size: 15 residues. The CDR3 DNA reads TGTGCCACCAGCGGGACTGGGCGACCTCAAGAGACCCAGTACTTC. Protein: CATSGTGRPQETQYF.

This chain joins TRBV11-2 and TRBJ2-1; TRBD2 aligns across 8 bases. The V gene's germline CDR1 is SGHAT and CDR2 FQNNGV. V shed 0 bases, J shed 3 bases, and the junction held 1 base outside the gene matches. This CDR3 region has 15 residues. The DNA for the CDR3 is TGTGCCAGCAGCTTAGAGGCGGGGGGCTACAATGAGCAGTTCTTC. Amino acids: CASSLEAGGYNEQFF.

This rearrangement joins TRBV18 to TRBJ2-4; weak D call: TRBD1 (5 bases). The CDR3 has 12 residues. CDR1 is KGHSH and CDR2 is LQKENI in the germline V gene. V dropped 3 bases and J dropped 6 bases, with 6 bases sitting between them. CDR3 sequence: CASSPQGNIQYF. The CDR3 nucleotides are TGTGCCAGCTCACCCCAGGGAAACATTCAGTACTTC.

The count of this clone is one. The J gene is TRBJ1-4, the V gene TRBV15; D might be TRBD1 (5 bases). The V end was cut by 1 base, the J end by 8 bases, with 17 bases between. The CDR3 totals 16 residues. The germline V gene has CDR1 LNHNV and CDR2 YYDKDF (reference sequence). CDR3 sequence reads: CATSRGGGGVEEKLFF. The CDR3 coding sequence is TGTGCCACCAGCAGAGGCGGGGGAGGGGTGGAGGAAAAACTGTTTTTT.

The CDR3 DNA reads as TGTGCCAGTGGGGGCCGGGCTGATTTTGAAGAGCAGTACTTC. Its protein product is CASGGRADFEEQYF. The chain couples TRBV19 to TRBJ2-7; a weak D match, TRBD1 (6 bases). This CDR3 has 14 amino acids. Trimming stripped 8 bases from V and 7 bases from J, with 21 bases between. Germline V lookup: CDR1 LNHDA, CDR2 SQIVND (reference sequence).

The rearrangement uses TRBV28 and TRBJ2-4; D is possibly TRBD1 (5 bases). Germline V CDR1 and CDR2: MDHEN, SYDVKM. The V gene lost 5 bases and the J gene lost 3 bases, with 11 bases spanning the gap. CDR3 length: 14 residues. The CDR3 DNA follows: TGTGCCAGCAGTCCCTTTAGGGGCAAAAACATTCAGTACTTC. Its translation is CASSPFRGKNIQYF.

V and J are TRBV7-2 and TRBJ2-7; 15 nucleotides agree with TRBD2. Germline V CDR1 and CDR2: SGHTA, FQGNSA. Trimming cost V 5 bases and J 7 bases; bases outside gene matches: 9. The CDR3 totals 16 residues. CDR3 sequence: CASSPRTSGGATEQYF. DNA for the CDR3: TGTGCCAGCAGCCCGAGGACTAGCGGGGGGGCGACTGAGCAGTACTTC.

The rearrangement uses TRBV2 and TRBJ1-1; D remains ambiguous. CDR1 is SNHLY and CDR2 is FYNNEI in the germline V gene. There are 14 residues in the CDR3. V was clipped by 1 base and J by 14 bases, with 20 bases between them. The CDR3 sequence is CASSEEGGGGRGFF. CDR3 DNA sequence: TGTGCCAGCAGTGAAGAGGGTGGCGGAGGCCGAGGGTTCTTT.

This clone was counted a few times. The J gene is TRBJ2-7, the V gene TRBV6-1; possibly TRBD2 for D (7 bases). Germline assignment: CDR1 MNHNS and CDR2 SASEGT. The CDR3 length is 17 residues. Trimming removed 4 bases at V and 2 bases at J, with 21 bases between. CDR3 DNA: TGTGCCAGCAGTGTGTGGGGGGGGGCCACGGTACCCTACGAGCAGTACTTC. Its protein product is CASSVWGGATVPYEQYF.

The chain links TRBV24-1 to TRBJ2-3, with D uncertain. The CDR3 runs to 14 residues. CDR1 KGHDR and CDR2 SFDVKD come from the germline V gene. Trimming removed 4 bases from V and 1 base from J, with 8 bases in between. CDR3 DNA: TGTGCCACCAGTGAGCGAGGAGGCACAGATACGCAGTATTTT. This encodes CATSERGGTDTQYF.

V gene TRBV6-5 combines with J gene TRBJ2-3, with 9 bases fitting TRBD2. The ends lost 6 bases at V and 6 bases at J; junction bases unmatched: 7. In germline, CDR1 is MNHEY, CDR2 SVGAGI. There are 14 residues in the CDR3. The CDR3: CASRVAGGVDTQYF. CDR3 in DNA: TGTGCCAGCAGAGTGGCGGGAGGGGTGGATACGCAGTATTTT.

The chain has TRBV3-1 (or the pseudogene TRBV3-2) and TRBJ1-6; no reliable D call. This CDR3 spans 14 amino acids. Germline V CDR1 and CDR2: LGHDT, YNNKEL (reference sequence). V lost 1 base, J lost 6 bases, and 7 bases lay in between. CDR3 DNA sequence: TGTGCCAGCAGCCAAGGAGGGATTAATTCACCCCTCCACTTT. It is translated as CASSQGGINSPLHF.

The genes are TRBV19 and TRBJ2-7; a weak D match, TRBD1 (6 bases). The V and J ends lost 6 bases and 2 bases respectively, with 17 bases between them. The CDR3 length is 15 residues. The V gene's germline CDR1 is LNHDA and CDR2 SQIVND (reference sequence). The CDR3 sequence: CASRSRPGVTYEQYF. CDR3 DNA: TGTGCCAGTAGGTCCCGGCCAGGGGTCACCTACGAGCAGTACTTC.